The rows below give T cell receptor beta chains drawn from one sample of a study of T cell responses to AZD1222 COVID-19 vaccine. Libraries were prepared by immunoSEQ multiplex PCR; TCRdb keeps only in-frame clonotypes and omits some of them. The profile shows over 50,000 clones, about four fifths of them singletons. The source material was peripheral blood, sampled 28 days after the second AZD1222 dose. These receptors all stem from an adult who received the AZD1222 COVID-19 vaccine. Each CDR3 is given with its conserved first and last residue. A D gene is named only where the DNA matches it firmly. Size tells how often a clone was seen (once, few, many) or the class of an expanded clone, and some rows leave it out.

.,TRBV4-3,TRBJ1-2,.,CASSQVSPGFNYGYTF,TGCGCCAGCAGCCAAGTAAGTCCGGGATTCAACTATGGCTACACCTTC
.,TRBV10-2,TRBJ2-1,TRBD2,CASSELAGGRGNEQFF,TGCGCCAGCAGTGAATTAGCGGGAGGTCGAGGCAATGAGCAGTTCTTC
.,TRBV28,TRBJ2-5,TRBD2,CASSPGLAGGRETQYF,TGTGCCAGCAGCCCCGGACTAGCGGGAGGTAGAGAGACCCAGTACTTC
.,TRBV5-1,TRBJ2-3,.,CASSSGAAWATDTQYF,TGCGCCAGCAGCTCGGGGGCAGCTTGGGCAACAGATACGCAGTATTTT
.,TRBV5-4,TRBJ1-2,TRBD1,CASSLNRGMLGYGYTF,TGTGCCAGCAGCTTAAACAGGGGGATGTTAGGCTATGGCTACACCTTC
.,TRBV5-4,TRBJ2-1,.,CASSLGGGKDNEQFF,TGTGCCAGCAGCTTGGGAGGCGGGAAGGACAATGAGCAGTTCTTC
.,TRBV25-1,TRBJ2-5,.,CASSEETQYF,TGTGCCAGCAGTGAAGAGACCCAGTACTTC
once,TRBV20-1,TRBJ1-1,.,CSARGRGRTDF,TGCAGTGCCAGAGGGCGGGGTAGGACGGATTTT
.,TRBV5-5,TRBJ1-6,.,CASSSTQGTYNSPLHF,TGTGCCAGCAGCTCCACGCAGGGAACCTATAATTCACCCCTCCACTTT
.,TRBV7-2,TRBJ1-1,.,CASSLTGNTEAFF,TGTGCCAGCAGCTTGACAGGGAACACTGAAGCTTTCTTT